A selection of T cell receptor beta chains follows, all from one sample in a study of shared clonotypes between healthy human individuals. The table came from immunoSEQ multiplex PCR; TCRdb's copy has only in-frame clones and leaves some out. In the table there are roughly 2,300,000 clones, 85% to 95% of which are singletons. The sample comprised naive CD4+ T cells from PBMCs. The receptor source for this set is a man younger than 35 in good health. Some clones in this sample may be carry-over from other donors' samples. CDR3s include the opening cysteine and the closing phenylalanine or tryptophan. The D gene is left open where the match is weak. Not every row has a clone size; where given, it reads once, few, many or a size class.

d_call | j_call | v_call | clone_size | cdr3_nt | cdr3_aa
- | TRBJ1-2 | TRBV6-6 | - | TGTGCCAGCAGTCCAACGGCCCTGGGAGGCTACACCTTC | CASSPTALGGYTF
TRBD2 | TRBJ2-7 | TRBV4-1 | once | TGCGCCAGCAGCCACCCAAAAACCCGCGGAGCGGGAGGACGCGGCGAGCAGTACTTC | CASSHPKTRGAGGRGEQYF
TRBD2 | TRBJ2-5 | TRBV4-2 | - | TGTGCCAGCAGTTTTGGGCGGGAGGGCCTAGAGACCCAGTACTTC | CASSFGREGLETQYF
- | TRBJ1-2 | TRBV4-2 | once | TGTGCCAGCAGCCAAGATCTGGCAGGATCTTATGGCTACACCTTC | CASSQDLAGSYGYTF
- | TRBJ2-7 | TRBV9 | - | TGTGCCAGCAGCCTACGACAGGACAGCTCCTACGAGCAGTACTTC | CASSLRQDSSYEQYF
- | TRBJ2-7 | TRBV28 | - | TGTGCCAGCAGTTTGTCACTCACAAAAACTTACGAGCAGTACTTC | CASSLSLTKTYEQYF
TRBD1 | TRBJ2-1 | TRBV5-5 | - | TGTGCCAGCAGCTTACTAGGACAGGGTTTCATGGGTGAGCAGTTCTTC | CASSLLGQGFMGEQFF
TRBD1 | TRBJ1-1 | TRBV7-9 | - | TGTGCCAGCAGCACTACTCCGGGACAGGAAGCTTTCTTT | CASSTTPGQEAFF
TRBD1 | TRBJ1-1 | TRBV11-2 | few | TGTGCCAGCAGGAAACCGGGACAGATGAACACTGAAGCTTTCTTT | CASRKPGQMNTEAFF
- | TRBJ2-1 | TRBV5-1 | - | TGCGCCAGCAGCTTGTACGGGGGGCCGAGCTCCTACAATGAGCAGTTCTTC | CASSLYGGPSSYNEQFF
- | TRBJ2-7 | TRBV19 | - | TGTGCCAGTAGTCCGTTACAGGGATCCTACGAGCAGTACTTC | CASSPLQGSYEQYF
- | TRBJ1-5 | TRBV18 | - | TGTGCCAGCTCACCACAGGGGGTAAGCAATCAGCCCCAGCATTTT | CASSPQGVSNQPQHF
- | TRBJ2-7 | TRBV5-1 | - | TGCGCCAGCAGCTTGGTTGGGACGGCCGAGCAGTACTTC | CASSLVGTAEQYF
- | TRBJ2-7 | TRBV28 | - | TGTGCCAGCAGTATACCCAGGGGCTACGAGCAGTACTTC | CASSIPRGYEQYF
- | TRBJ1-2 | TRBV19 | - | TGTGCCAGTGAGGGTCGGGGGCGAGATGGCTACACCTTC | CASEGRGRDGYTF
- | TRBJ2-1 | TRBV29-1 | - | TGCAGCGCCCACTGGGGGTGGCGCAATGAGCAGTTCTTC | CSAHWGWRNEQFF
TRBD1 | TRBJ2-2 | TRBV5-1 | - | TGCGCCAGCAGTTTTTTACCGGGACAGTCGAACACCGGGGAGCTGTTTTTT | CASSFLPGQSNTGELFF
- | TRBJ2-7 | TRBV9 | - | TGTGCCAGCAGCCCCCGACAACCCTGGGGCGAGCAGTACTTC | CASSPRQPWGEQYF
TRBD2 | TRBJ2-7 | TRBV28 | - | TGTGCCAGCAGTCAGAACCTAGCGGGAGGCTACGAGCAGTACTTC | CASSQNLAGGYEQYF
TRBD2 | TRBJ2-1 | TRBV11-2 | - | TGTGCCAGCAGCCCACCGGGGGGATTGCAGTTCTTC | CASSPPGGLQFF
TRBD2 | TRBJ2-1 | TRBV7-3 | - | TGTGCCAGCAGCCTGGGACTAGCGGCAGAAAATGAGCAGTTCTTC | CASSLGLAAENEQFF
- | TRBJ1-5 | TRBV28 | - | TGTGCCAGCAGCTCCCCCGGACAAATGAATCAGCCCCAGCATTTT | CASSSPGQMNQPQHF